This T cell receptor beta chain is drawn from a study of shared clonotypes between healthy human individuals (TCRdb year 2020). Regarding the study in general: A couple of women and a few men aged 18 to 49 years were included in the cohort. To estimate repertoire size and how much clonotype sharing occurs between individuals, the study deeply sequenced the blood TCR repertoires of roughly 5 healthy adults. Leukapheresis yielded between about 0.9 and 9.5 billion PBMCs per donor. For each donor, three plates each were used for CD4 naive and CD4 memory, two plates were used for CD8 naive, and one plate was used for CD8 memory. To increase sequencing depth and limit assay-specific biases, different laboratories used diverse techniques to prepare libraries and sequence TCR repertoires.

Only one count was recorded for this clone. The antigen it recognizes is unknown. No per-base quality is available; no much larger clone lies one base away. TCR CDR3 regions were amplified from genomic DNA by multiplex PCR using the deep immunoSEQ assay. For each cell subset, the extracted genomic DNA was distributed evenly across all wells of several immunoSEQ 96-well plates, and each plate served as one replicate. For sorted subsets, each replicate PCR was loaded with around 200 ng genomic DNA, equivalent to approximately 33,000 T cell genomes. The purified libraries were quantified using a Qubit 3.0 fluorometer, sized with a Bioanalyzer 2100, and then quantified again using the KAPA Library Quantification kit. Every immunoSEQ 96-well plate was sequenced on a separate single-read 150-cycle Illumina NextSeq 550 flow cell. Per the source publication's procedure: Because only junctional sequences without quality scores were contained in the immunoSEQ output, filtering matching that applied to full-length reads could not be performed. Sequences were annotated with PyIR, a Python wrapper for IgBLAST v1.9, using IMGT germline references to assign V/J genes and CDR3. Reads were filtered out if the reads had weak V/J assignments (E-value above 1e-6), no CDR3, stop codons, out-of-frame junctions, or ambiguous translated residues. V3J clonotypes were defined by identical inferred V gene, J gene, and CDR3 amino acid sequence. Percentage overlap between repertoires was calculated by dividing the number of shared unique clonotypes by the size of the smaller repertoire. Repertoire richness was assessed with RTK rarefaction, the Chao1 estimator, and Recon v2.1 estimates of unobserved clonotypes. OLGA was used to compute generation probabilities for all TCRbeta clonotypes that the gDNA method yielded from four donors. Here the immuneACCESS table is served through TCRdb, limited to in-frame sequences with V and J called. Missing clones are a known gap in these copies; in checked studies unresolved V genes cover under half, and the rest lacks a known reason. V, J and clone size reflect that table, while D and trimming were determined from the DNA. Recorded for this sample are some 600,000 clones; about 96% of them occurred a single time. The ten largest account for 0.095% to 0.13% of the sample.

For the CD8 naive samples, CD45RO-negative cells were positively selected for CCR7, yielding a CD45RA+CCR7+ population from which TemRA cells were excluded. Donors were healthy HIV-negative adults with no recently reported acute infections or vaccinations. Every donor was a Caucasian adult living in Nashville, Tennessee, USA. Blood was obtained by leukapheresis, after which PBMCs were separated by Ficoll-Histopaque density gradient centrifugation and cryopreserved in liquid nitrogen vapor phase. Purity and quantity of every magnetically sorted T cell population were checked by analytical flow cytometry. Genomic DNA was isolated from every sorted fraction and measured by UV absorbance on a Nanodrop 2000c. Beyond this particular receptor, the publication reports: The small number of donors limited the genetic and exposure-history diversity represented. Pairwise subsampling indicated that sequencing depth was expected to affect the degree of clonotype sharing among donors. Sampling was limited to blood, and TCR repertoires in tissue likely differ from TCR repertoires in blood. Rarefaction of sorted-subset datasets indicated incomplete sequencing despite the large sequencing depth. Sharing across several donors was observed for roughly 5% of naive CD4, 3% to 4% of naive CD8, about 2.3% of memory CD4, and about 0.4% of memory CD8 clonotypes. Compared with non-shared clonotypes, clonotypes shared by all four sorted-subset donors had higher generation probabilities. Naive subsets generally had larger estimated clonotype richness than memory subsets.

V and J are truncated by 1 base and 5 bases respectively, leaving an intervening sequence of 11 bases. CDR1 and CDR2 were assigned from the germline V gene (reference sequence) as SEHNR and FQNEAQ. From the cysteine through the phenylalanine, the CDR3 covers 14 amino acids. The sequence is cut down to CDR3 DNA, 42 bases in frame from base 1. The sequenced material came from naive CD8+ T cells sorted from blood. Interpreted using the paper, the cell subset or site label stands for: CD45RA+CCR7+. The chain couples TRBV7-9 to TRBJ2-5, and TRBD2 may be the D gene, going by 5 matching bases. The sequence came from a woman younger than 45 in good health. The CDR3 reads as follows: CASSLVTRDETQYF. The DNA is TGTGCCAGCAGCTTAGTAACGAGGGATGAGACCCAGTACTTC.